These 15 T cell receptor beta chains originate from one sample sequenced in a study of Ad26.COV2.S vaccination and SARS-CoV-2 variants. Noted treatment: 15 to 20 received Ad26.COV2.S at low or high dose, single or two shots; 5 received placebo; per-sample allocation not given. Vaccine and placebo recipients were sampled on day 63 after the first injection. Generated by immunoSEQ multiplex PCR, the TCRdb table keeps only in-frame clones and is missing some. The table includes some 460,000 clones, 80% to 90% detected once. The sample was peripheral blood, taken in a trial of Ad26.COV2.S vaccine versus placebo. All receptors derive from a person aged 18 to 59 who received the Ad26.COV2.S COVID-19 vaccine or a placebo.

Only one count was recorded for this clone. The genes are TRBV27 and TRBJ2-7, with a weak D call TRBD1 (6 bases). The length of the CDR3 is 12 residues. The germline gives CDR1 MNHEY, CDR2 SMNVEV (reference sequence). V lost 3 bases to trimming and J lost 3 bases, with 6 bases between them. CDR3 nucleotides: TGTGCCAGCAGTTTCAGGGGCTACGAGCAGTACTTC. Amino acids: CASSFRGYEQYF.

The CDR3 coding sequence is TGCGCCAGCAGCCAAGGGACGGCGCGGGACGGAGGTTACGAGCAGTACTTC. This encodes CASSQGTARDGGYEQYF. The chain couples TRBV4-1 to TRBJ2-7; a possible D gene is TRBD2 (6 bases). The germline V and J ends were trimmed by 1 base and 4 bases, with 20 bases remaining between them. This CDR3 is built from 17 residues. CDR1 MGHRA and CDR2 YSYEKL come from the germline V gene.

V gene TRBV9 combines with J gene TRBJ1-1; D is uncertain. The germline V gene encodes CDR1 SGDLS and CDR2 YYNGEE. This CDR3 has 15 residues. Deletions cut 0 bases from V and 1 base from J, with 10 bases between. CDR3 sequence reads: CASSVVEGPNTEAFF. In DNA, the CDR3 is TGTGCCAGCAGCGTAGTGGAGGGCCCGAACACTGAAGCTTTCTTT.

Comments on this clone: The same CDR3 is also encoded by other DNA sequences in this sample. The V and J genes are TRBV20-1 and TRBJ2-7; D gene uncertain. Trimming removed 0 bases at V and 3 bases at J, with 3 bases between. The CDR3 sequence is 11 residues long. Per germline, CDR1 DFQATT and CDR2 SNEGSKA (reference sequence). This CDR3 reads CSARDSYEQYF. The CDR3 nucleotides read TGCAGTGCTAGAGACAGCTACGAGCAGTACTTC.

This clone was counted between two and nine times. A read error may account for a junction end that differs from germline. The chain couples TRBV6-1 to TRBJ1-6, with D tentatively TRBD1 (5 bases). CDR1 and CDR2 (germline): MNHNS, SASEGT. The length of the CDR3 is 15 residues. CDR3 region: CASREDRPYNSPLHF. The CDR3 DNA reads TGTGCCAGCAGAGAAGACAGACCATATAATTCACCCCTCCACTTT.

A few counts support this clone. The chain couples TRBV6-1 to TRBJ1-1; D unresolved. V lost 0 bases, J lost 10 bases, and 18 bases lay in between. The CDR3 has 15 residues. Germline V gives CDR1 MNHNS, CDR2 SASEGT. For the CDR3, the DNA is TGTGCCAGCAGTGAAGCGGCAGGTAGCCGGCCGCGAGCTTTCTTT. It yields the protein CASSEAAGSRPRAFF.

The chain joins TRBV6-1 to TRBJ1-1; the D gene is possibly TRBD1 (5 bases). The CDR3 covers 16 residues. Between the trimmed V and J ends, which lost 4 bases and 1 base, there was a span of 16 bases. Per the germline V gene, CDR1 is MNHNS and CDR2 is SASEGT. The CDR3 reads CASSAPWRGENTEAFF. CDR3 nucleotide sequence: TGTGCCAGCAGTGCCCCCTGGCGGGGGGAGAACACTGAAGCTTTCTTT.

The rearrangement uses TRBV27 and TRBJ2-2; 9 nucleotides match TRBD1. Germline assignment: CDR1 MNHEY and CDR2 SMNVEV (reference sequence). The CDR3 contains 16 residues. J was trimmed by 3 bases and V by 6 bases; bases with no gene match: 8. CDR3 bases: TGTGCCAGCAGCCGCGGACAGGGGTGGGACACCGGGGAGCTGTTTTTT. It specifies CASSRGQGWDTGELFF.

The rearrangement links TRBV18 to TRBJ1-6; possible D gene TRBD1, 5 bases. Looked up from germline, CDR1 is KGHSH and CDR2 is LQKENI. The CDR3 runs to 14 residues. Trimming cost V 6 bases and J 8 bases, with 14 bases left between them. The CDR3 sequence: CASSPTDTHSPLHF. The CDR3 DNA reads TGTGCCAGCTCCCCGACAGATACCCATTCACCCCTCCACTTT.

The chain recombines TRBV1 with TRBJ2-6; the table calls TRBD2, which could not be checked here. TRBV1 is tagged as a pseudogene. There are 21 residues in the CDR3. The CDR3 loop is CTSSQVSGTETSPLGANVLTF. The CDR3 DNA reads TGCACCAGCAGCCAAGTTAGCGGGACCGAAACATCCCCTCTGGGGGCCAACGTCCTGACTTTC.

The CDR3 coding sequence is TGTGCCTGGAGTACCGGGGGCAATCAGCCCCAGCATTTT. Protein product: CAWSTGGNQPQHF. The chain recombines TRBV30 with TRBJ1-5; D not certain. The CDR3 consists of 13 residues. The germline gives CDR1 GTSNPN, CDR2 SVGIG (reference sequence). The V gene lost 2 bases and the J gene lost 2 bases, with 7 bases spanning the gap. Variable domain in full (rest from reference TRBV30 and TRBJ1-5): SQTIHQWPATLVQPVGSPLSLECTVEGTSNPNLYWYRQAAGRGLQLLFYSVGIGQISSEVPQNLSASRPQDRQFILSSKKLLLSDSGFYLCAWSTGGNQPQHFGDGTRLSIL.

The chain is built from TRBV30 and TRBJ2-1, with 8 bases matching TRBD2. The germline V gene encodes CDR1 GTSNPN and CDR2 SVGIG (reference sequence). The CDR3 runs to 12 residues. V lost 2 bases to trimming and J lost 11 bases; unmatched junction nucleotides: 5. The CDR3 sequence is CAWSPTSGQQFF. The DNA of the CDR3 is TGTGCCTGGAGTCCAACTAGCGGACAGCAGTTCTTC.

This chain links TRBV6-1 with TRBJ2-2, with D perhaps matching TRBD2 (6 bases). The CDR3 consists of 16 residues. Trimming cost V 4 bases and J 6 bases, with 18 bases left between them. Germline loops: CDR1 MNHNS, CDR2 SASEGT. As DNA, the CDR3 is TGTGCCAGCAGTGTATCGGGGAGGAGGGTCCCCGGGGAGCTGTTTTTT. Translating gives CASSVSGRRVPGELFF.

The chain recombines TRBV11-2 with TRBJ1-5, with 7 positions matching TRBD1. V lost 0 bases and J lost 2; bases outside the gene matches: 7. Germline CDR1 and CDR2: SGHAT and FQNNGV. The CDR3 is 17 residues long. The CDR3 here is CASSLEGGDFGNQPQHF. Here the CDR3 DNA reads TGTGCCAGCAGCTTAGAAGGGGGCGACTTCGGCAATCAGCCCCAGCATTTT.

This chain uses TRBV4-3 with TRBJ2-2; a possible D gene is TRBD2 (7 bases). The CDR3 loop spans 17 amino acids. V was shortened by 5 bases and J by 4 bases, with 20 bases between the two germline ends. Germline CDR1 LGHNA, CDR2 YSLEER. The CDR3 loop is CASSASPRGGSTGELFF. DNA of the CDR3: TGCGCCAGCAGCGCATCACCGAGGGGGGGATCCACCGGGGAGCTGTTTTTT.